This is a list of T cell receptor beta chains from one sample in a study of T cell repertoires in aging, cancer and after chemotherapy. MiXCR, applied by TCRdb to the multiplex PCR reads, yields one record per CDR3 protein. Of some 4,000 distinct CDR3 sequences listed, 20% to 30% are singletons. Sequencing was done on a sample of blood. The source is a human donor in good health. The donor label of this sample is uncertain. CDR3s include the opening cysteine and the closing phenylalanine or tryptophan. Fields, in order: D gene, clone size, J gene, V gene, CDR3 DNA, CDR3 protein. D genes are given only for firm matches. Some rows mark clone size as missing; the rest say once, few, many or name a class of expanded clone.

D: .; size: medium-sized; J: TRBJ2-7; V: TRBV12-3/TRBV12-4; DNA: TGTGCCAGCAGTTTAGCGCTAGGGTACGGAGAGCAGTACTTC; CDR3: CASSLALGYGEQYF
D: .; size: medium-sized; J: TRBJ1-2; V: TRBV6-5; DNA: TGTGCCAGCAGTAGCGGCGGGAACTATGGCTACACCTTC; CDR3: CASSSGGNYGYTF
D: .; size: medium-sized; J: TRBJ2-1; V: TRBV5-1; DNA: TGCGCCAGCAGCAGAAGGGGGGACATCAATGAGCAGTTCTTC; CDR3: CASSRRGDINEQFF
D: TRBD2; size: .; J: TRBJ2-5; V: TRBV30; DNA: TGTGCCTGGAGTCTAACTAGCGGGGGGGGGGAGACCCAGTACTTC; CDR3: CAWSLTSGGGETQYF
D: .; size: few; J: TRBJ2-1; V: TRBV28; DNA: TGTGCCAGCAGTATCCCTACTGAGCAGTTCTTC; CDR3: CASSIPTEQFF
D: TRBD1; size: .; J: TRBJ2-7; V: TRBV7-9; DNA: TGTGCCAGCAGCTCCATGACAGGGGTCGAGCAGTACTTC; CDR3: CASSSMTGVEQYF
D: TRBD1; size: once; J: TRBJ1-2; V: TRBV7-9; DNA: TGTGCCAGCAGCCCCGGCCGACAGGGGAGCACCTTC; CDR3: CASSPGRQGSTF
D: TRBD1; size: .; J: TRBJ1-5; V: TRBV12-3/TRBV12-4; DNA: TGTGCCAGCGGGTATTGGGACAGCTCCAATCAGCCCCAGCATTTT; CDR3: CASGYWDSSNQPQHF
D: .; size: medium-sized; J: TRBJ2-2; V: TRBV27; DNA: TGTGCCAGCAGACCTGGAGGGGCGATCGGGGAGCTGTTTTTT; CDR3: CASRPGGAIGELFF
D: TRBD1; size: .; J: TRBJ2-1; V: TRBV28; DNA: TGTGCCAGCAGCCCATCGGCCCCAGGGGGTGAGCAGTTCTTC; CDR3: CASSPSAPGGEQFF